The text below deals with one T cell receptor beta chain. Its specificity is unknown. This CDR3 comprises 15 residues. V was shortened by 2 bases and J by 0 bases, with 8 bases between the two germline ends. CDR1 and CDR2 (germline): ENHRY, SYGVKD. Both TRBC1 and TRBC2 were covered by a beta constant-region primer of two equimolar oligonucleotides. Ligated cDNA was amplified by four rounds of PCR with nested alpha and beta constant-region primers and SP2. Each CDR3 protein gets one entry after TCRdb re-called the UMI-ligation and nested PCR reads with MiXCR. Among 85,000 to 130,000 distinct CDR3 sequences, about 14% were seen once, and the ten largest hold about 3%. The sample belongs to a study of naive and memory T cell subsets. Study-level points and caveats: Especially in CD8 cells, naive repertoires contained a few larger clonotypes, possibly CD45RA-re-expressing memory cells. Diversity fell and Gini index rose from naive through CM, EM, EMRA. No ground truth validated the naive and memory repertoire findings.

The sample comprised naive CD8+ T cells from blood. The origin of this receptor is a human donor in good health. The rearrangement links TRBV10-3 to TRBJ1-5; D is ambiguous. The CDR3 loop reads CAISEAWNSNQPQHF. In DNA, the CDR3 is TGTGCCATCAGTGAGGCTTGGAATAGCAATCAGCCCCAGCATTTT.